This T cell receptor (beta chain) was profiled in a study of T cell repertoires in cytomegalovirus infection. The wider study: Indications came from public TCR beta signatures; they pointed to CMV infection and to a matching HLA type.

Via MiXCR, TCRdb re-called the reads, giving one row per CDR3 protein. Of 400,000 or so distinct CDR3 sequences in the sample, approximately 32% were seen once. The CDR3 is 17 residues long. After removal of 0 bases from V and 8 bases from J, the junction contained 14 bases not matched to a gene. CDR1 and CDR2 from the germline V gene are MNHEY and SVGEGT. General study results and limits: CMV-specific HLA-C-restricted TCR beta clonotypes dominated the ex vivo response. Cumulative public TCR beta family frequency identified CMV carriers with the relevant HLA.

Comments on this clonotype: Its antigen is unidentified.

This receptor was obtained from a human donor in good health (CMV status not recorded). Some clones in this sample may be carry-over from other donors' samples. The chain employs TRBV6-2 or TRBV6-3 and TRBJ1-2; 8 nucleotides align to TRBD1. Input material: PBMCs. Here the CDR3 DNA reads TGTGCCAGCAGTTACTCGACAAGTGGTCAGGGGGCCCGAGGCTACACCTTC. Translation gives CASSYSTSGQGARGYTF.